The following is a TCR beta chain sequence with its context. The antigen is not known. The PCR employed 60 Vbeta primers together with 13 Jbeta primers. In the source study's methods: It was a later analysis that counted about 80 million unique TCR beta chains, of which some 9.9 million were shared. Only in-frame clones appear in the TCRdb table, and some are missing; sequencing was by immunoSEQ multiplex PCR. For V, J and clone size, that table is used; D and trimming come from the DNA. In the table there are about 170,000 clones, approximately 88% of which are singletons. The data derive from a study of cytomegalovirus exposure and HLA in healthy donors. About the study: Assignment to the Caucasian-associated ancestry cluster applied to 81% of the approximately 390 genotyped donors. Study observations and caveats: The authors excluded some V segments, including TRBV6-2 and TRBV6-3, as indistinguishable. Among TCR beta chains of equal frequency, HLA-associated ones were more clonally expanded in a later analysis.

The germline V and J ends were trimmed by 1 base and 5 bases, with 18 bases remaining between them. This CDR3 contains 16 residues. Germline CDR1 is SGDLS and CDR2 is YYNGEE. This sequence joins TRBV9 and TRBJ1-2, with D unclear. Sequencing was carried out using PBMCs. The clonotype was recovered from a boy aged 2-9 years in good health and CMV-seronegative. Written as DNA, the CDR3 is TGTGCCAGCAGCGTAAACAAGGGAGGAGGTCGGTATGGCTACACCTTC. As protein: CASSVNKGGGRYGYTF.